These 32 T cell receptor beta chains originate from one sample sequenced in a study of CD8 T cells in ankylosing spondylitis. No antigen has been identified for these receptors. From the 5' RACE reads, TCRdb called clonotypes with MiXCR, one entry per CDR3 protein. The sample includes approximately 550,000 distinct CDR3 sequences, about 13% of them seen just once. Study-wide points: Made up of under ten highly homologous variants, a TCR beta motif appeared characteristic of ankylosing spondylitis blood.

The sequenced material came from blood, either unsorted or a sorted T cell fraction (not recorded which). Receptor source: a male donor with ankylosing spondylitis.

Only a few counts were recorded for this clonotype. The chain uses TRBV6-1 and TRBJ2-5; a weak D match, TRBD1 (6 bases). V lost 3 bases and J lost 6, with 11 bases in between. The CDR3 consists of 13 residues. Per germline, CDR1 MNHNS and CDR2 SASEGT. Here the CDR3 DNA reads TGTGCCAGCAGTGACAGGGGATTGAAGACCCAGTACTTC. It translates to CASSDRGLKTQYF.

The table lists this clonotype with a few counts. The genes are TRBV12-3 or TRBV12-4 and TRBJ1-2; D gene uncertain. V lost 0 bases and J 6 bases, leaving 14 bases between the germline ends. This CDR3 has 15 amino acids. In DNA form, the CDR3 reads TGTGCCAGCAGTTTAGCCCCAAGGAGCACAAATGGCTACACCTTC. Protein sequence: CASSLAPRSTNGYTF.

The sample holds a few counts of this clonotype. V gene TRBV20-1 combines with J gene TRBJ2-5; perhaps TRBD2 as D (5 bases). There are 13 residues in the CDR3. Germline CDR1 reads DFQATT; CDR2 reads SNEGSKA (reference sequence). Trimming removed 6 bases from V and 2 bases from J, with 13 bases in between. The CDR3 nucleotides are TGCAGTGCCCGACGGGGAAATCAAGAGACCCAGTACTTC. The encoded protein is CSARRGNQETQYF.

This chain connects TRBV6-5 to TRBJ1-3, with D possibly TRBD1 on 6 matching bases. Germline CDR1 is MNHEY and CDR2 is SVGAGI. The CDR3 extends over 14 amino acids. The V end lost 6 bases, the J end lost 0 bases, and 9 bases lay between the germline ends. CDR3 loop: CASSYRVSGNTIYF. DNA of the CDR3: TGTGCCAGCAGCTACAGGGTCTCTGGAAACACCATATATTTT.

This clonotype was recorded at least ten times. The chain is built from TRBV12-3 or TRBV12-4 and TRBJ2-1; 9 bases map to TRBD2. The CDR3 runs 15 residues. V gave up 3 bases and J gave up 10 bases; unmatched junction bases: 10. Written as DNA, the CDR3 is TGTGCCAGCAGTTTGAGCGGGAGGTCCCAAGGGGAGCAGTTCTTC. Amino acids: CASSLSGRSQGEQFF.

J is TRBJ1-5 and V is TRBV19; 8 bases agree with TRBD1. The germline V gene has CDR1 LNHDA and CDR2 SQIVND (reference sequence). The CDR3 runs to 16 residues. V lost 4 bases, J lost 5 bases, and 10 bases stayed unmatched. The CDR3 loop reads CASSRIRTGRDQPQHF. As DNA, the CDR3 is TGTGCCAGTAGTAGAATAAGGACAGGGAGGGATCAGCCCCAGCATTTT.

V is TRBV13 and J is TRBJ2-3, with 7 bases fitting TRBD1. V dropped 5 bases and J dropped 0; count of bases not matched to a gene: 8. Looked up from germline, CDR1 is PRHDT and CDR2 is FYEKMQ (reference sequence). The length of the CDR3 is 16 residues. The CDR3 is CASSAWDRSSTDTQYF. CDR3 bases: TGTGCCAGCAGCGCCTGGGACAGATCTAGCACAGATACGCAGTATTTT.

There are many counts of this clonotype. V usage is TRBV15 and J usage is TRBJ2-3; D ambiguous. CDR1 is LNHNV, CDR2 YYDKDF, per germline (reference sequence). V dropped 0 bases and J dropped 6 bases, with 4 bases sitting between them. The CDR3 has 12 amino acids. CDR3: CATSRDRDTQYF. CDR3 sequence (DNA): TGTGCCACCAGCAGAGATCGGGATACGCAGTATTTT.

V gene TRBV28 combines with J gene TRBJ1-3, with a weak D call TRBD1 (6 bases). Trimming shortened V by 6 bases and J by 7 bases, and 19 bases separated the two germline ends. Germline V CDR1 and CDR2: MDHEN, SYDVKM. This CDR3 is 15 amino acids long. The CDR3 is CASRFLGGRRNTIYF. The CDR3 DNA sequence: TGTGCCAGCAGATTCCTAGGGGGGCGGCGGAACACCATATATTTT.

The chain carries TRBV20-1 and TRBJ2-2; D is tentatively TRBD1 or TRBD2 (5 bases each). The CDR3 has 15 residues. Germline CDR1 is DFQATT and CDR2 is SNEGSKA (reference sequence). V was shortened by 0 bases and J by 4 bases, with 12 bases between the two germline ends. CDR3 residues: CSARDPGPTTGELFF. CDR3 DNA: TGCAGTGCTAGAGATCCGGGGCCGACCACCGGGGAGCTGTTTTTT.

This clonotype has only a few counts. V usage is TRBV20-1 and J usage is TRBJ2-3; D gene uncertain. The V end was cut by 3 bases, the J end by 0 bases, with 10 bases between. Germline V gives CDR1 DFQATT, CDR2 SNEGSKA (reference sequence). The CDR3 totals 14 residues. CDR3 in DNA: TGCAGTGCTAGCGAGGTTAGAAGCACAGATACGCAGTATTTT. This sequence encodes CSASEVRSTDTQYF.

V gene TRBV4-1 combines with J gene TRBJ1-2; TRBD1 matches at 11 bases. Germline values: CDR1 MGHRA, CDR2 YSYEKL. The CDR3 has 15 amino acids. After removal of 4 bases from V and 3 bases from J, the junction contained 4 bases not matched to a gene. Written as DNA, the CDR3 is TGCGCCAGCAGCCGGGGGACAGGGGGGGACTATGGCTACACCTTC. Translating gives CASSRGTGGDYGYTF.

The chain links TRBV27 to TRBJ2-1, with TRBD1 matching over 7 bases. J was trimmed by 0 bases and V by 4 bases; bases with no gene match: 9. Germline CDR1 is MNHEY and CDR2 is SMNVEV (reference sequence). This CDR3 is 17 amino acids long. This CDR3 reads CASSSYPGQSSYNEQFF. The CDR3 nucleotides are TGTGCCAGCAGTTCTTACCCGGGACAGAGCTCCTACAATGAGCAGTTCTTC.

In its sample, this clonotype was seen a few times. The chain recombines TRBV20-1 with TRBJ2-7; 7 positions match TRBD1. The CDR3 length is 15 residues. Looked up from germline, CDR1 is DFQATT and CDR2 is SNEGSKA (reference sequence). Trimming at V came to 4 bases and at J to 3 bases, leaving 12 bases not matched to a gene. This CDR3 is CSANVYDRANYEQYF. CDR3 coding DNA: TGCAGTGCTAACGTTTACGACAGGGCGAACTACGAGCAGTACTTC.

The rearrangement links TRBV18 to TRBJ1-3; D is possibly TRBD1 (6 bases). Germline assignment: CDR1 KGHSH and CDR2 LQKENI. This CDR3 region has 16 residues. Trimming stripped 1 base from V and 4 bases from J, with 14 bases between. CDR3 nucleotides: TGTGCCAGCTCACCACTCGGGGGGCTAAGAGGAAACACCATATATTTT. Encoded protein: CASSPLGGLRGNTIYF.

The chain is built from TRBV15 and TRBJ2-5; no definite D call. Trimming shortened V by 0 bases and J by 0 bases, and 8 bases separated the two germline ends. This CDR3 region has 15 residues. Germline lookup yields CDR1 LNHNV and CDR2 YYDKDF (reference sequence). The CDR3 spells CATSRDRGNQETQYF. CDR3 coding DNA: TGTGCCACCAGCAGAGATCGTGGGAACCAAGAGACCCAGTACTTC.

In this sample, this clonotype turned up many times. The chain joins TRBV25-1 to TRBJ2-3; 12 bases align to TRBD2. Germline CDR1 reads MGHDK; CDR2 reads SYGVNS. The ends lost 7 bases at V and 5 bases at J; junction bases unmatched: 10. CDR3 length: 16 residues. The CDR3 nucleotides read TGTGCCAGCACCCCAACTTCTAGCGGGAGGGGAGATACGCAGTATTTT. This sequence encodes CASTPTSSGRGDTQYF.

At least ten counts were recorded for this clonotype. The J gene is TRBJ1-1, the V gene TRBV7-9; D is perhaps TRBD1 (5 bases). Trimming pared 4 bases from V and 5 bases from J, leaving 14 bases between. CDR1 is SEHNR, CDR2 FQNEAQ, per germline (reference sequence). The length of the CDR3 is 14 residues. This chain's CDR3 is CASSSQGRTTEAFF. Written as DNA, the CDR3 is TGTGCCAGCAGCTCCCAGGGTCGGACGACTGAAGCTTTCTTT.

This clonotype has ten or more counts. As DNA, the CDR3 is TGTGCCACCGCAGCTAGTCTAGCGGGCTACAATGAGCAGTTCTTC. It is translated as CATAASLAGYNEQFF. The chain employs TRBV24-1 and TRBJ2-1; 8 bases map to TRBD2. Trimming took 9 bases from V and 3 from J; bases not matched to a gene: 9. CDR1 is KGHDR, CDR2 SFDVKD, per germline. The CDR3 contains 15 residues.

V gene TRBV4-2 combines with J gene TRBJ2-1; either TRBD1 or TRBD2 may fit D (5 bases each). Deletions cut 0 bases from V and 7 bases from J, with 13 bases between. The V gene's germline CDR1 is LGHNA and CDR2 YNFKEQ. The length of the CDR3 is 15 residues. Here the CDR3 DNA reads TGTGCCAGCAGCCAAGAGGGGACCGAGCGTAATGAGCAGTTCTTC. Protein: CASSQEGTERNEQFF.

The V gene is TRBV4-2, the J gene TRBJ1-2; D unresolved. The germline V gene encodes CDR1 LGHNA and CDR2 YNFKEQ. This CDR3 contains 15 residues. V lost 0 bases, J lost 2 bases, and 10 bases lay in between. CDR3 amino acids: CASSQDRLTNYGYTF. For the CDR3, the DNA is TGTGCCAGCAGCCAAGATCGCCTCACAAACTATGGCTACACCTTC.

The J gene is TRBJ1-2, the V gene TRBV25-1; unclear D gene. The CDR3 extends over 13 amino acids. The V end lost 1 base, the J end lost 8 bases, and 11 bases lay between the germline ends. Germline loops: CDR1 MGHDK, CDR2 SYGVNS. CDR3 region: CASSESRVGGYTF. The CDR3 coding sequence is TGTGCCAGCAGTGAATCACGGGTCGGCGGCTACACCTTC.

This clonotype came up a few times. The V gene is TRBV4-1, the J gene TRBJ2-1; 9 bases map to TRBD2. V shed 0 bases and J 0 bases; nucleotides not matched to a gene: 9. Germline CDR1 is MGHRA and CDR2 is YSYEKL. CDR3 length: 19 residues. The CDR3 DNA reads TGCGCCAGCAGCCAAGAAGGGACTAGCTATTCCCCCTCCTACAATGAGCAGTTCTTC. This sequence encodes CASSQEGTSYSPSYNEQFF.

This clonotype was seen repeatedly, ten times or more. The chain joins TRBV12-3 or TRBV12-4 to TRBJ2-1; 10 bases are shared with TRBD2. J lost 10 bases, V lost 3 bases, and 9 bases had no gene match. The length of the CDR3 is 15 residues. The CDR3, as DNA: TGTGCCAGCAGTTTCTTAGCGGGAGGTGTATTAGAGCAGTTCTTC. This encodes CASSFLAGGVLEQFF.

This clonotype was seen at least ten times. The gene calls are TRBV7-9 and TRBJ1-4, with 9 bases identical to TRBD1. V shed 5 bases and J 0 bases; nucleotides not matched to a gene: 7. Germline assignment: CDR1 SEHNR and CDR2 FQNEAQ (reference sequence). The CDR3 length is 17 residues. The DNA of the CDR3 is TGTGCCAGCAGCAGCGGACAGGGGATCGCAACTAATGAAAAACTGTTTTTT. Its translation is CASSSGQGIATNEKLFF.

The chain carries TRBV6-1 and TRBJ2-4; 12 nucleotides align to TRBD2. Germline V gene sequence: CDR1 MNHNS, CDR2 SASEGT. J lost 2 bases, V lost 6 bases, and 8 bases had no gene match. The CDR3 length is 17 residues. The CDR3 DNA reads TGTGCCAGCAGAAGGACTAGCGGGACCACCACCAAAAACATTCAGTACTTC. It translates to CASRRTSGTTTKNIQYF.

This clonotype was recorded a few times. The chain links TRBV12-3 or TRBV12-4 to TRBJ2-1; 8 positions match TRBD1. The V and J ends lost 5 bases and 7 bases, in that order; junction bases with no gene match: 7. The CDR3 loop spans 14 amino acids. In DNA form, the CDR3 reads TGTGCCAGCAGTCTACGGACAGGGAAGAATGAGCAGTTCTTC. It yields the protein CASSLRTGKNEQFF.

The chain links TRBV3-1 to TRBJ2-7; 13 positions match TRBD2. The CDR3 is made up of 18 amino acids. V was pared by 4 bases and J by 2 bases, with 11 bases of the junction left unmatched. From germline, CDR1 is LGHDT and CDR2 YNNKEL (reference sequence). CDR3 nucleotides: TGTGCCAGCAGCCTGGGACTAGCGGGGATTTTAACAACCTACGAGCAGTACTTC. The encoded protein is CASSLGLAGILTTYEQYF.

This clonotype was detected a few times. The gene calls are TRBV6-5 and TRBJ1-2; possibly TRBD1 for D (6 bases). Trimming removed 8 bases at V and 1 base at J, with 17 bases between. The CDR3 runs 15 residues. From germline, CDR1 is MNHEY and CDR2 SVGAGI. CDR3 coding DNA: TGTGCCAGCGGCTTACAGGGATGGGATAACTATGGCTACACCTTC. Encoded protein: CASGLQGWDNYGYTF.

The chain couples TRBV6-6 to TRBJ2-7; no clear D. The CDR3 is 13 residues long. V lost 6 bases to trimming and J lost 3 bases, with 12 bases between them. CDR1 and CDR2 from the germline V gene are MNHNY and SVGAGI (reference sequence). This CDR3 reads CASSRGSDYEQYV. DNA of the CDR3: TGTGCCAGCAGCCGTGGGTCCGACTACGAGCAGTACGTC.

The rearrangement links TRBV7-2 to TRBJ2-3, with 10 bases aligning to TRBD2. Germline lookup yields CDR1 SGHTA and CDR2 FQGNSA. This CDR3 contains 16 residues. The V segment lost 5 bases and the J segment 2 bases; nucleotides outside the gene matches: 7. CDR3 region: CASSGRTSGYTDTQYF. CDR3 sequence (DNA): TGTGCCAGCAGCGGAAGGACTAGCGGATACACAGATACGCAGTATTTT.

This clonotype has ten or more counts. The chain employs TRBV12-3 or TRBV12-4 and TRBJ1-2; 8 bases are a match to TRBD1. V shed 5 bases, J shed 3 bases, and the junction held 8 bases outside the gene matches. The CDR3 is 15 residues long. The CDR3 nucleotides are TGTGCCAGCAGTCCTTGGGACAGGACGGACTATGGCTACACCTTC. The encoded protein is CASSPWDRTDYGYTF.